This is a list of T cell receptor beta chains from one sample in a study of blood T cell repertoires in COVID-19. Clones were sequenced by immunoSEQ multiplex PCR, and TCRdb holds only the in-frame ones, with some missing. The sample shows over 35,000 clones, under 95% of them seen only once. Specimen: peripheral blood. The receptors here all came from a man in his sixties or seventies with active COVID-19. Both conserved end residues are part of each CDR3. D genes are given only for firm matches. Rows may omit the clone size; those that give it use once, few, many or a size class.

D gene	clone size	J gene	V gene	CDR3 protein	CDR3 DNA
.	.	TRBJ1-1	TRBV5-4	CASRTANTEAFF	TGTGCCAGCAGAACAGCGAACACTGAAGCTTTCTTT
TRBD2	.	TRBJ2-5	TRBV5-1	CASSSTRGGRETQYF	TGCGCCAGCAGCTCTACCCGGGGGGGGCGAGAGACCCAGTACTTC
TRBD1	.	TRBJ1-2	TRBV7-9	CASSLTGGADYGYTF	TGTGCCAGCAGCTTAACAGGGGGCGCGGACTATGGCTACACCTTC
TRBD2	few	TRBJ2-2	TRBV3-1/TRBV3-2	CASSPSGRGGELFF	TGTGCCAGCAGCCCCTCAGGGAGGGGAGGGGAGCTGTTTTTT
.	.	TRBJ2-7	TRBV28	CASRTGNSYEQYF	TGTGCCAGCAGAACCGGGAACTCTTACGAGCAGTACTTC
TRBD2	few	TRBJ2-1	TRBV18	CASSPSGTRSNEQFF	TGTGCCAGCTCACCCTCCGGGACTAGGTCGAATGAGCAGTTCTTC
TRBD2	.	TRBJ2-2	TRBV7-2	CASSFRGANTGELFF	TGTGCCAGCAGCTTTCGGGGGGCGAACACCGGGGAGCTGTTTTTT
TRBD1	few	TRBJ1-1	TRBV19	CASSLRRTGITEAFF	TGTGCCAGTAGTCTACGAAGGACAGGCATCACTGAAGCTTTCTTT
.	.	TRBJ2-1	TRBV5-1	CASRIGSSYNEQFF	TGCGCCAGCAGGATTGGGAGTAGCTACAATGAGCAGTTCTTC
TRBD2	.	TRBJ2-5	TRBV2	CASTLTSKETQYF	TGTGCCAGCACCCTGACTAGCAAAGAGACCCAGTACTTC
.	once	TRBJ2-5	TRBV25-1	CASSELGGAGETQYF	TGTGCCAGCAGTGAATTGGGGGGGGCTGGAGAGACCCAGTACTTC
.	once	TRBJ2-3	TRBV15	CATSPGDTLPDTQYF	TGTGCCACCAGTCCGGGGGATACCCTCCCAGATACGCAGTATTTT
.	.	TRBJ1-1	TRBV5-1	CASSVQGVNTEAFF	TGCGCCAGCAGCGTACAGGGAGTGAACACTGAAGCTTTCTTT
.	.	TRBJ1-2	TRBV20-1	CSASSWSSQLYGYTF	TGCAGTGCTAGTAGTTGGTCTAGCCAGCTCTATGGCTACACCTTC
.	once	TRBJ2-7	TRBV11-2	CASSLLAYEQYF	TGTGCCAGCAGCTTACTGGCTTACGAGCAGTACTTC
.	.	TRBJ2-1	TRBV20-1	CSARDGWREFF	TGCAGTGCTAGAGATGGGTGGAGAGAGTTCTTC
.	.	TRBJ2-3	TRBV19	CASSTTGTRADTQYF	TGTGCCAGTAGCACGACAGGAACAAGGGCAGATACGCAGTATTTT
.	.	TRBJ2-6	TRBV24-1	CATSGSGNSGANVLTF	TGTGCCACCAGTGGCTCAGGGAACTCTGGGGCCAACGTCCTGACTTTC
.	.	TRBJ1-2	TRBV28	CASSFGGQNYGYTF	TGTGCCAGCAGTTTCGGAGGACAGAACTATGGCTACACCTTC
TRBD2	.	TRBJ2-7	TRBV29-1	CSARLGLAGPYEQYF	TGCAGCGCCCGCCTCGGACTAGCGGGGCCCTACGAGCAGTACTTC
.	.	TRBJ1-2	TRBV13	CASSSGTVYGYTF	TGTGCCAGCAGCTCCGGGACTGTCTATGGCTACACCTTC
.	.	TRBJ2-7	TRBV2	CASSARRPTSYEQYF	TGTGCCAGCAGTGCGAGGAGGCCTACCTCCTACGAGCAGTACTTC
TRBD2	.	TRBJ2-7	TRBV11-2	CASSSGTTSYEQYF	TGTGCCAGCAGCTCCGGGACTACTTCCTACGAGCAGTACTTC
.	.	TRBJ2-7	TRBV4-1	CASSQADFASSYEQYF	TGCGCCAGCAGCCAGGCGGACTTCGCAAGCTCCTACGAGCAGTACTTC
TRBD1	.	TRBJ1-4	TRBV19	CASSYRGATNEKLFF	TGTGCCAGTAGTTACAGGGGCGCAACTAATGAAAAACTGTTTTTT
TRBD1	.	TRBJ2-5	TRBV19	CASSSGQGTTLETQYF	TGTGCCAGTAGTTCAGGACAGGGGACAACACTGGAGACCCAGTACTTC
TRBD1	once	TRBJ2-1	TRBV4-3	CASSQGSGTVKHYSYNEQFF	TGCGCCAGCAGCCAAGGATCCGGGACAGTTAAACACTACTCCTACAATGAGCAGTTCTTC
TRBD1	.	TRBJ1-5	TRBV2	CASSDPRDRGGNQPQHF	TGTGCCAGCAGTGACCCTCGGGACAGGGGTGGCAATCAGCCCCAGCATTTT
TRBD1	.	TRBJ2-7	TRBV5-1	CASSPDRGGVSKQYF	TGCGCCAGCAGCCCGGACAGGGGAGGGGTAAGCAAGCAGTACTTC